A single sample is the source of the 17 T cell receptor beta chains below, sequenced in a study of brain metastases from non-small cell lung cancer. The method was immunoSEQ multiplex PCR; TCRdb's version includes in-frame clones alone and lacks a portion of them. Of around 2,400 clones listed, approximately 86% are singletons. Source material: primary lung tumor tissue. All receptors come from a donor at least 40 years old with non-small cell lung cancer.

The chain couples TRBV5-6 to TRBJ1-1; the match to TRBD1 covers 8 bases. Germline V gives CDR1 SGHDT, CDR2 YYEEEE. This CDR3 is 14 amino acids long. The V gene end was trimmed by 0 bases and the J gene end by 3 bases; junction bases not matched to a gene: 1. This CDR3 is CASSLVDRDTEAFF. The CDR3 bases are TGTGCCAGCAGCTTGGTGGACAGGGACACTGAAGCTTTCTTT.

As regards this clone: This CDR3 is also generated by other DNA sequences in the sample. The genes are TRBV6-5 and TRBJ2-3; 7 nucleotides align to TRBD1. The germline V gene has CDR1 MNHEY and CDR2 SVGAGI. There are 15 residues in the CDR3. V lost 5 bases, J lost 0 bases, and 5 bases stayed unmatched. In nucleotides, the CDR3 is TGTGCCAGCAGTCAGACAGGGACCAGCACAGATACGCAGTATTTT. Protein: CASSQTGTSTDTQYF.

This chain connects TRBV27 to TRBJ2-7; 10 nucleotides match TRBD2. The CDR3 has 15 residues. With 0 bases clipped from V and 6 bases from J, the junction kept 5 bases outside the gene matches. CDR1 and CDR2 from the germline V gene are MNHEY and SMNVEV (reference sequence). CDR3 DNA: TGTGCCAGCAGTTTATCGCGGGTAGCGGGAGGCGAGCAGTACTTC. This encodes CASSLSRVAGGEQYF.

By share, this clone ranks as large (0.1 to 1%). The chain has TRBV5-6 and TRBJ2-1; D is possibly TRBD1 (6 bases). The ends were cut back, 0 bases at V and 10 bases at J, with 11 bases in the middle. This CDR3 comprises 13 residues. Per germline, CDR1 SGHDT and CDR2 YYEEEE. CDR3 sequence (DNA): TGTGCCAGCAGCTTGGTCAGGGGCGAAGAGCAGTTCTTC. It specifies CASSLVRGEEQFF.

The CDR3, as DNA: TGTGCCAGCAGCCAAACTAGCGGGAGGTGGGATGGGTACCAAGAGACCCAGTACTTC. This codes for CASSQTSGRWDGYQETQYF. The chain combines TRBV4-2 with TRBJ2-5; 12 positions agree with TRBD2. CDR1 and CDR2 (germline): LGHNA, YNFKEQ. The CDR3 covers 19 residues. V shed 2 bases, J shed 0 bases, and the junction held 10 bases outside the gene matches.

This chain links TRBV29-1 with TRBJ2-7; possible D gene TRBD1, 5 bases. CDR3 length: 15 residues. V lost 2 bases to trimming and J lost 2 bases, with 16 bases between them. In germline, CDR1 is SQVTM, CDR2 ANQGSEA. The CDR3 sequence: CSVEIGGALTYEQYF. For the CDR3, the DNA is TGCAGCGTTGAAATTGGTGGGGCCCTGACCTACGAGCAGTACTTC.

The rearrangement uses TRBV9 and TRBJ1-6; D uncertain. This CDR3 has 13 residues. The V and J ends lost 3 bases and 10 bases respectively, with 11 bases between them. Germline CDR1 SGDLS, CDR2 YYNGEE. The CDR3 coding sequence is TGTGCCAGCAGCGGGAACATTGACTCACCCCTCCACTTT. Translating it yields CASSGNIDSPLHF. Supplemented by reference TRBV9 and TRBJ1-6, the full variable domain reads DSGVTQTPKHLITATGQRVTLRCSPRSGDLSVYWYQQSLDQGLQFLIQYYNGEERAKGNILERFSAQQFPDLHSELNLSSLELGDSALYFCASSGNIDSPLHFGNGTRLTVT.

This clone has just one count. The J gene is TRBJ1-3, the V gene TRBV6-1; D gene ambiguous. The CDR3 is 15 amino acids. Germline V gene lookup returns CDR1 MNHNS and CDR2 SASEGT. The V end was cut by 2 bases, the J end by 0 bases, with 8 bases between. The CDR3 nucleotides read TGTGCCAGCAGTGAAAGCCCATCCTCTGGAAACACCATATATTTT. It translates to CASSESPSSGNTIYF.

V usage is TRBV7-9 and J usage is TRBJ2-1; TRBD2 agrees at 10 bases. CDR3 length equals 16 residues. The ends lost 5 bases at V and 8 bases at J; junction bases unmatched: 12. Germline V gene sequence: CDR1 SEHNR, CDR2 FQNEAQ (reference sequence). The CDR3 DNA sequence: TGTGCCAGCAGCGTGACTAGCGGGCATCCCGTCGATGAGCAGTTCTTC. It yields the protein CASSVTSGHPVDEQFF.

V is TRBV2 and J is TRBJ2-7, with D possibly matching TRBD2 (6 bases). The CDR3 has 12 residues. The germline V gene encodes CDR1 SNHLY and CDR2 FYNNEI. V gave up 6 bases and J gave up 3 bases, with 9 bases separating them. CDR3 DNA: TGTGCCAGCAGGGGGACTGGCTACGAGCAGTACTTC. This sequence encodes CASRGTGYEQYF.

This chain links TRBV6-1 with TRBJ1-5; D not resolved. Germline CDR1 reads MNHNS; CDR2 reads SASEGT. V lost 3 bases and J 7 bases, leaving 4 bases between the germline ends. This CDR3 has 11 amino acids. The chain's CDR3 is CASSDGQPQHF. In DNA form, the CDR3 reads TGTGCCAGCAGTGATGGACAGCCCCAGCATTTT.

This clone was recorded a few times. This chain connects TRBV7-6 to TRBJ1-4; D perhaps matches TRBD1 (5 bases). The CDR3 runs 15 residues. Germline lookup yields CDR1 SGHVS and CDR2 FNYEAQ. V was shortened by 5 bases and J by 4 bases, with 14 bases between the two germline ends. CDR3 sequence (DNA): TGTGCCAGCAGCGAGACAGCCATTGGTAATGAAAAACTGTTTTTT. This gives the protein CASSETAIGNEKLFF.

This chain joins TRBV2 and TRBJ1-2; D is unclear. The CDR3 contains 11 residues. V was cut by 8 bases and J by 4 bases, with 8 bases left in between. CDR1 is SNHLY, CDR2 FYNNEI, per germline. Here the CDR3 DNA reads TGTGCCAGCGGGAATAGCTATGGCTACACCTTC. Protein product: CASGNSYGYTF.

The CDR3 DNA sequence: TGTGCCAGCTCCCGTGAAGCGGAAAAACTGTTTTTT. It translates to CASSREAEKLFF. The chain is built from TRBV12-3 or TRBV12-4 and TRBJ1-4; D remains ambiguous. The CDR3 covers 12 residues. The germline V and J ends were trimmed by 8 bases and 8 bases, with 12 bases remaining between them.

The gene calls are TRBV24-1 and TRBJ2-7, with 7 bases lining up with TRBD1. Per germline, CDR1 KGHDR and CDR2 SFDVKD. The CDR3 length is 15 residues. V lost 4 bases, J lost 5 bases, and 10 bases stayed unmatched. CDR3 protein: CATSDPNRGAHEQYF. The CDR3 bases are TGTGCCACCAGTGACCCTAACAGGGGCGCCCACGAGCAGTACTTC.

The V gene is TRBV6-5, the J gene TRBJ1-3; possible D gene TRBD1, 6 bases. Trimming stripped 6 bases from V and 4 bases from J, with 13 bases between. The CDR3 is made up of 14 amino acids. The germline gives CDR1 MNHEY, CDR2 SVGAGI. CDR3: CASRPGGAGNTIYF. DNA of the CDR3: TGTGCCAGCAGACCCGGGGGGGCCGGAAACACCATATATTTT.

The chain couples TRBV3-1 (or the pseudogene TRBV3-2) to TRBJ1-3, with D uncertain. This CDR3 has 14 residues. Trimming cost V 1 base and J 0 bases, with 4 bases left between them. Looked up from germline, CDR1 is LGHDT and CDR2 is YNNKEL (reference sequence). The CDR3 here is CASSQAGSGNTIYF. The DNA of the CDR3 is TGTGCCAGCAGCCAAGCAGGCTCTGGAAACACCATATATTTT.